This T cell receptor (beta chain) was profiled in a study of vaccination effects on CD4 cells after COVID-19. After less than 11 days in culture, the CD4+ T cells were isolated. In the cultures, half the medium was exchanged for IL-2 medium on days 3 and 7. The repertoire was sequenced with immunoSEQ multiplex PCR; TCRdb's copy has only in-frame clones and lacks some. The sample lists roughly 56,000 clones, around 80% occurring once. This clone was found a few times. Its antigen is still unknown. Deletions cut 5 bases from V and 14 bases from J, with 13 bases between. The CDR3 is made up of 11 amino acids. Germline V gives CDR1 MNHNY, CDR2 SVGAGI (reference sequence).

The sample in question was CD4+ T cells from PBMCs cultured without peptide, obtained before COVID-19 vaccination. This TCR derives from a human donor who received a COVID-19 vaccine. The chain carries TRBV6-6 and TRBJ2-1; D is ambiguous. The CDR3 loop is CASSAGSPEFF. The CDR3 coding sequence is TGTGCCAGCAGTGCCGGGTCCCCAGAGTTCTTC.